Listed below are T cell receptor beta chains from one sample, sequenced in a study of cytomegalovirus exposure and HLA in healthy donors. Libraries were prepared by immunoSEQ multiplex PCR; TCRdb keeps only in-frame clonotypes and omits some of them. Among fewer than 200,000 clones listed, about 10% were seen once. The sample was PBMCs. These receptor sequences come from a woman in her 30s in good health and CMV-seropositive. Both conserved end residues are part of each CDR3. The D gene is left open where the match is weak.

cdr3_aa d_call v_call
CAWSWGTGGEGNIQYF TRBD1 TRBV30
CASRKRELEYNEQFF TRBD2 TRBV6-6
CAISEYAPPTTYEQYF . TRBV10-3
CASSLRLAESDTQYF TRBD2 TRBV9
CASSRVREFATDTQYF . TRBV4-1
CASRAGTSEAFF . TRBV7-9
CASSWTPVTSSYNEQFF . TRBV7-8
CASSWGSNQPQHF . TRBV5-1
CASSVRVAGESEQYF TRBD2 TRBV2
CASVGPAAEETQYF . TRBV27
CASSYGVTEAFF . TRBV7-9
CASSWGTGQETQYF TRBD1 TRBV7-7
CASSLTGGPNIQYF . TRBV5-1
CASSDRLGQPQHF . TRBV4-1
CASSVALQGASGNTIYF TRBD1 TRBV9
CASSYSQGVGHEQYF TRBD1 TRBV6-6
CASSSLLAGSYNEQFF TRBD2 TRBV28
CASSLVGTETEAFF TRBD1 TRBV5-1
CASSPSGLGGSNQPQHF . TRBV18
CASSDWGGVSYNEQFF TRBD2 TRBV6-4
CASSQRVNYGYTF . TRBV4-1
CASSSGTSGIQRQFF TRBD2 TRBV7-2
CASSESGGQPQHF TRBD1 TRBV10-1
CSVDVGRTEAFF . TRBV29-1
CASSWTSGYEQYF TRBD2 TRBV5-6
CASSPKRGQGANSPLHF TRBD1 TRBV4-1
CASSLETDTQYF . TRBV7-9
CASSQDRTDNSPLHF . TRBV4-1
CASSQQGAYTEAFF TRBD1 TRBV2
CASSLVLAAGKKTQYF TRBD2 TRBV7-8
CASSSLKGGQPQHF . TRBV5-5
CAWSVNSFSNQPQHF . TRBV30
CASRNSGGGETQYF TRBD1 TRBV6-1
CASRAGLAGWVDTQYF TRBD2 TRBV10-2
CASSRRGGNTIYF . TRBV13
CASTSWESSYEQYF . TRBV6-1
CASSLGLAVEQYF TRBD2 TRBV11-3
CAVQKGDRGNYGYTF TRBD1 TRBV6-5
CSGAAGAREAFF . TRBV29-1
CASRVRQPQHF . TRBV7-4
CSAGGPGDHEQYF . TRBV29-1
CASGLADEQYF TRBD2 TRBV2
CASSLRPGQDGETQYF TRBD1 TRBV5-1
CASSYRTGGNTGELFF TRBD1 TRBV6-5
CASSLGANEAFF . TRBV6-6